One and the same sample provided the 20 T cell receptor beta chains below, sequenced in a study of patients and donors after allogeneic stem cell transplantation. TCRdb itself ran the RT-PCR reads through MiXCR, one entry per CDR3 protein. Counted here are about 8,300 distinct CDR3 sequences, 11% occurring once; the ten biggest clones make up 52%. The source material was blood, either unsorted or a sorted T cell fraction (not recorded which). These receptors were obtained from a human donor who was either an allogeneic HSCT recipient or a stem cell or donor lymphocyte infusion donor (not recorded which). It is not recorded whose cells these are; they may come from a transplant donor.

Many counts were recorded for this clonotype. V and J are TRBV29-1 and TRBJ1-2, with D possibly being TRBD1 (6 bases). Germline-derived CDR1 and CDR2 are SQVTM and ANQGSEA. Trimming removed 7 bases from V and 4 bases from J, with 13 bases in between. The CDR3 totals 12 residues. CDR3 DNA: TGCAGCGGGGGGCAGGGGTCCTATGGCTACACCTTC. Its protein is CSGGQGSYGYTF. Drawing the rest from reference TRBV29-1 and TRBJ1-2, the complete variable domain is SAVISQKPSRDICQRGTSLTIQCQVDSQVTMMFWYRQQPGQSLTLIATANQGSEATYESGFVIDKFPISRPNLTFSTLTVSNMSPEDSSIYLCSGGQGSYGYTFGSGTRLTVV.

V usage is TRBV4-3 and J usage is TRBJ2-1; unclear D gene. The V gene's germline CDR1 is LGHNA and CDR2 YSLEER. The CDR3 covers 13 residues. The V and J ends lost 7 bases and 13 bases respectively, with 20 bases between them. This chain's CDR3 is CASNHFRCQVQFF. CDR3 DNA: TGCGCCAGCAACCACTTCCGCTGTCAAGTCCAGTTCTTC.

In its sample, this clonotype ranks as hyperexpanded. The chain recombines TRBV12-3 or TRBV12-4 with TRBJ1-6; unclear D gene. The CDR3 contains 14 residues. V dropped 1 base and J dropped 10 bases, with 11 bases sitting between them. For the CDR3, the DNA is TGTGCCAGCAGTTTAGACCCGGGCGGCTCACCCCTCCACTTT. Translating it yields CASSLDPGGSPLHF.

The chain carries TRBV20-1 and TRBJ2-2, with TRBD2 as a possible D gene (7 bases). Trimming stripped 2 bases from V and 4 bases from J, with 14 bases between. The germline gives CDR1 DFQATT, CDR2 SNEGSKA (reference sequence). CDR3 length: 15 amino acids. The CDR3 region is CSARSPGGATGELFF. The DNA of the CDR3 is TGCAGTGCTAGATCCCCTGGGGGGGCCACCGGGGAGCTGTTTTTT.

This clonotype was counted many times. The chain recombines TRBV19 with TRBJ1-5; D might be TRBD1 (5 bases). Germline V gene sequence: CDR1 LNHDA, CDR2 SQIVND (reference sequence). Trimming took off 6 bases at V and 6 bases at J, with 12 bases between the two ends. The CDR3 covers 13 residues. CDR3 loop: CASSRGGSQPQHF. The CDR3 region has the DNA TGTGCCAGTAGCCGTGGGGGTAGTCAGCCCCAGCATTTT.

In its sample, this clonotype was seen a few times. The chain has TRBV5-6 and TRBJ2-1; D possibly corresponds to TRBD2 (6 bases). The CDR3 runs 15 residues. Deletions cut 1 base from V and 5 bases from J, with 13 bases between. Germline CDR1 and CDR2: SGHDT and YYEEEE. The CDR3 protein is CASSLPGLAHNEQFF. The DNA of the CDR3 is TGTGCCAGCAGCTTGCCGGGACTCGCCCACAATGAGCAGTTCTTC.

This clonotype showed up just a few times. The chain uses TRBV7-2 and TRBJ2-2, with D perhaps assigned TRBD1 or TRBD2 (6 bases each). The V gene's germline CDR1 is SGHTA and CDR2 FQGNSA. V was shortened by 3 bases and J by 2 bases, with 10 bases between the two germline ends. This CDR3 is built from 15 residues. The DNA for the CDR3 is TGTGCCAGCAGCTTGGGGGGACACAACACCGGGGAGCTGTTTTTT. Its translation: CASSLGGHNTGELFF.

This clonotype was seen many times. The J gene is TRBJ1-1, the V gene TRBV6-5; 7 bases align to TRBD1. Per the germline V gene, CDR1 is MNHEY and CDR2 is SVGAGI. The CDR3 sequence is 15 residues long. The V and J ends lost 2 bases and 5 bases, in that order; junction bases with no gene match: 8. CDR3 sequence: CASSYLRTGETEAFF. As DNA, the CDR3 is TGTGCCAGCAGTTACCTCCGGACAGGTGAGACTGAAGCTTTCTTT.

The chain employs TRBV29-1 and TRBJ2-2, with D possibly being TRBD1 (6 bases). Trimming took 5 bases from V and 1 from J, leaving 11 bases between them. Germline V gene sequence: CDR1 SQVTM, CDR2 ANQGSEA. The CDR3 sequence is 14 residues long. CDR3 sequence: CSVQPGQNTGELFF. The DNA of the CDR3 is TGCAGCGTTCAGCCGGGACAGAACACCGGGGAGCTGTTTTTT.

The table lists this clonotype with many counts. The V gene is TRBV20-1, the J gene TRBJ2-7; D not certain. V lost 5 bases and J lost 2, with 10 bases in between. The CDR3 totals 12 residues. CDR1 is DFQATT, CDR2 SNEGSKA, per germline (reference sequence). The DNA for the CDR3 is TGCAGTGCTGGGCAGGCGGCCTACGAGCAGTACTTC. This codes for CSAGQAAYEQYF.

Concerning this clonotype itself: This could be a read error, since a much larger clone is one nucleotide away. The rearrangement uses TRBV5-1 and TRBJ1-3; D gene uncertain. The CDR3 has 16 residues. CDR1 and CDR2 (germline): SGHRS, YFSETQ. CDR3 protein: CPSSLNSYVAGNTIYF. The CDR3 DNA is TGCCCCAGCAGCCTAAATTCTTATGTCGCTGGAAACACCATATATTTT.

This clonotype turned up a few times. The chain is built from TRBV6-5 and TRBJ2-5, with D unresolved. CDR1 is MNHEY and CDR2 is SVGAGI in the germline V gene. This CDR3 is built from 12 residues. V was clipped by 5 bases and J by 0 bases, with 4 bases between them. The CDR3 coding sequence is TGTGCCAGCAGTCGGGACCAAGAGACCCAGTACTTC. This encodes CASSRDQETQYF.

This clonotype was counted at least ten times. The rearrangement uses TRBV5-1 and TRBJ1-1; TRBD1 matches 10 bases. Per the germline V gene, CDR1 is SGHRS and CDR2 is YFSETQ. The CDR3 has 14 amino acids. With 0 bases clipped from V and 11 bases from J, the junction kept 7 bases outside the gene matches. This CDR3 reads CASSLGQGASFAFF. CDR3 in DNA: TGCGCCAGCAGCTTGGGACAGGGGGCTTCGTTCGCTTTCTTT.

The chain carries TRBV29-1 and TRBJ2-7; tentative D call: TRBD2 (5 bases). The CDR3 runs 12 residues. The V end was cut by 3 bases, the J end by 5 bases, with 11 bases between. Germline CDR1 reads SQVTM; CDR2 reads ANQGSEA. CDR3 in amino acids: CSVDSAGDEQYF. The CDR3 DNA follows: TGCAGCGTTGACTCTGCGGGCGACGAGCAGTACTTC.

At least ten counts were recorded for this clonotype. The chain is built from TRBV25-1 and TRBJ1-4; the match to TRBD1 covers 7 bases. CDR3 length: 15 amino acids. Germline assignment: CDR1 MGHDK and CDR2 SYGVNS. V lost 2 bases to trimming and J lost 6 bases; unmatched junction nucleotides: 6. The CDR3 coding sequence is TGTGCCAGCAGTGAACCGGGACAGAGTGATGAAAAACTGTTTTTT. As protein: CASSEPGQSDEKLFF.

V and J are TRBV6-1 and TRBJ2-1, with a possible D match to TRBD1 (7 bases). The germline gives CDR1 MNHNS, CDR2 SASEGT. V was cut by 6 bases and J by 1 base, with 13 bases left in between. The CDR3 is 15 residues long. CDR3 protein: CASREQGGSYNEQFF. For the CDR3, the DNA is TGTGCCAGCAGGGAGCAGGGGGGATCCTACAATGAGCAGTTCTTC.

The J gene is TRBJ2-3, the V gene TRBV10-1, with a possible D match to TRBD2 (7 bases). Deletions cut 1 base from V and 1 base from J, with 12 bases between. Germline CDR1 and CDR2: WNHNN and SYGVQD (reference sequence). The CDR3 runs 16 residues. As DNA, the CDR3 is TGCGCCAGCAGTGAGTTGGGGGGGGCCGGCACAGATACGCAGTATTTT. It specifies CASSELGGAGTDTQYF.

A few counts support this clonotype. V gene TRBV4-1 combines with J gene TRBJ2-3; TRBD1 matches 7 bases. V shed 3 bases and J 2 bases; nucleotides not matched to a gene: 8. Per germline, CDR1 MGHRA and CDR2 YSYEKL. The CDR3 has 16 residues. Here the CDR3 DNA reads TGCGCCAGCAGCCACACGACCGGGACAGACACAGATACGCAGTATTTT. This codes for CASSHTTGTDTDTQYF.

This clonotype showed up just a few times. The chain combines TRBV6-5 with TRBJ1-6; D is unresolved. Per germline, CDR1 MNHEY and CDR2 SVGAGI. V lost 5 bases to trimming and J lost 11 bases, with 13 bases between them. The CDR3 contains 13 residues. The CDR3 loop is CASSERTEPPLHF. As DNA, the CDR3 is TGTGCCAGCAGTGAGAGGACGGAACCACCCCTCCACTTT.

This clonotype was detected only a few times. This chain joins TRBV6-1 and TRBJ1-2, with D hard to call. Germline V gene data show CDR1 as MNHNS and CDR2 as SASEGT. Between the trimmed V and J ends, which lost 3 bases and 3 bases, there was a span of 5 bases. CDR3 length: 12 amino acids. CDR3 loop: CASSDRDYGYTF. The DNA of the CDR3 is TGTGCCAGCAGTGACAGAGACTATGGCTACACCTTC.